This entry features one TCR beta chain sequence. This sample was taken from a study of blood T cell repertoires in COVID-19. This CDR3 spans 15 amino acids. Germline V gene data show CDR1 as SQVTM and CDR2 as ANQGSEA. The J segment lost 0 bases and the V segment lost 4 bases, leaving 4 bases of the junction unmatched. Data came from immunoSEQ multiplex PCR; TCRdb stores just in-frame clones and leaves some out. The sample has hundreds of thousands of clones, 83% seen once. The clonotype originates from a woman aged 45-59 years who had been exposed to COVID-19. The genes are TRBV29-1 and TRBJ1-3, with 9 bases fitting TRBD1. Sample: PBMCs or T cells enriched from blood (not recorded which). The CDR3 is CSVAPTGGSGNTIYF. CDR3 coding DNA: TGCAGCGTTGCCCCGACAGGGGGCTCTGGAAACACCATATATTTT.